This T cell receptor beta chain is from a study of blood T cell repertoires in COVID-19 (dated by TCRdb to 2020 to 2022). Context from the whole study: Collaborator samples came from the United States, Italy and Spain and covered acute and convalescent phases of COVID-19. Subjects who had been exposed to COVID-19, were actively infected with it, or had recovered from it provided the deeply sampled blood TCRbeta repertoires that made up the dataset. Where available, HLA class I and class II types were obtained from metadata supplied by the sample provider rather than from assay-based typing. Nearly every sample came with metadata listing a de-identified subject ID, COVID-19 status, age in years and sex. The samples were drawn from two sources: the first 160 participants of the ongoing ImmuneRACE study, and some 1,300 subjects contributed by 6 global collaborators. The repertoires were released in a freely available public database intended as a resource for research on the immune response to SARS-CoV-2. The material from the prospective study consisted of cDNA or gDNA derived from T cells, B-cell-depleted T cells, or PBMCs. The research as a whole found: The quantity of clinical and demographic metadata differed by source and by participant and was supplied without curation.

TCRbeta CDR3 regions were amplified from genomic DNA by means of the immunoSEQ Assay, a bias-controlled multiplex PCR. In the authors' own workflow: The number of nucleated cells in each sample was estimated by amplification of reference gene primers within the assay. To quantify the absolute abundance of each unique TCRbeta CDR3 rearrangement, sequence reads were collapsed and filtered. Productive Simpson clonality was computed per sample as the square root of Simpson's diversity index over productive rearrangements. Not all clones reach the TCRdb copy of this immuneACCESS table, which keeps in-frame sequences only. Checked studies attribute under half of the gap to unresolved V genes and leave the rest unexplained. That table supplies the V and J calls and clone size; D and trimming were determined from the DNA. The sample table holds about 330,000 clones, of which roughly 90% were seen once. Roughly 6.5% of the sample rests with the top ten.

Another Seattle source contributed samples from volunteer blood donors who had recovered from COVID-19. Each collaborating institution followed its own protocols to collect whole blood in K2EDTA tubes. For TCRbeta analysis, collaborators shipped samples in one of three forms: frozen whole blood, isolated PBMCs, or DNA extracted from either of those sample types. CDR1 MDHEN and CDR2 SYDVKM are derived from the germline V gene. The CDR3 measures 16 amino acids from cysteine to phenylalanine. CDR3 DNA only is kept here, 48 bases in frame from base 1. Deletion took 2 bases off V and 6 bases off J, with a span of 19 bases between the germline ends. A note on this clone: Its antigen remains unidentified. Base qualities are not recorded, but no much larger clone differs from it by a single base.

The rearrangement joined TRBV28 to TRBJ1-2; the D segment could be TRBD1, given 5 matching bases. Source material: peripheral blood. This TCR was recovered from a man aged 18 to 30 who had recovered from COVID-19. The nucleotide sequence is TGTGCCAGCAGTTTAAGCCCGACAGAGTCCATTGATGGCTACACCTTC. This encodes CASSLSPTESIDGYTF.